Detailed here is one T cell receptor (beta chain). The CDR3 consists of 15 residues. Germline V gene data show CDR1 as SGHNT and CDR2 as YENEEA. J was trimmed by 7 bases and V by 5 bases; bases with no gene match: 12. Only in-frame clones appear in the TCRdb table, and some are missing; sequencing was by immunoSEQ multiplex PCR. The sample shows hundreds of thousands of clones, around 82% of them seen only once. This entry comes from a study of Ad26.COV2.S vaccination and SARS-CoV-2 variants. The treatment here: around 19 received Ad26.COV2.S at low or high dose, single or two shots; roughly five received placebo; per-sample allocation not given. Samples came from day 63 after the first vaccine or placebo injection.

V usage is TRBV11-3 and J usage is TRBJ2-5; TRBD1 matches at 8 bases. Specimen: peripheral blood, collected in a trial of Ad26.COV2.S vaccine versus placebo. This TCR derives from a person between 18 and 60 years old who received the Ad26.COV2.S COVID-19 vaccine or a placebo. The CDR3 nucleotides are TGTGCCAGCAGCACCAAGGACAGGGAGATGGCGACCCAGTACTTC. This encodes CASSTKDREMATQYF.